These T cell receptor beta chains were read from a single sample in a study of blood T cell repertoires in COVID-19. The table came from immunoSEQ multiplex PCR; TCRdb's copy has only in-frame clones and leaves some out. Of fewer than 350,000 clones detected, roughly 85% appear once; the ten largest clones hold 2% to 3%. The sequenced sample was PBMCs or T cells enriched from blood (not recorded which). The receptors derive from a woman aged 50 to 65 who had recovered from COVID-19. Both conserved end residues are part of each CDR3. A D gene is named only where the DNA matches it firmly. Size values are once, few and many counts, or a class for expanded clones, and some rows have none.

D,size,V,J,CDR3,DNA
.,.,TRBV19,TRBJ1-2,CASNVPGFGYGYTF,TGTGCCAGTAACGTGCCGGGTTTCGGCTATGGCTACACCTTC
TRBD1,few,TRBV7-9,TRBJ1-6,CASSLTGGFNSPLHF,TGTGCCAGCAGCTTGACAGGGGGCTTTAATTCACCCCTCCACTTT
.,.,TRBV19,TRBJ2-3,CASAGTPLGEDTQYF,TGTGCCAGCGCCGGGACTCCCCTGGGAGAAGATACGCAGTATTTT
.,.,TRBV6-1,TRBJ1-2,CASSETYGNYGYTF,TGTGCCAGCAGTGAAACCTACGGGAACTATGGCTACACCTTC
.,.,TRBV27,TRBJ1-4,CASSSPRGKYNEKLFF,TGTGCCAGCAGTTCACCTCGAGGGAAGTATAATGAAAAACTGTTTTTT
TRBD2,.,TRBV19,TRBJ2-2,CASWGGLNTGELFF,TGTGCCAGTTGGGGGGGACTGAACACCGGGGAGCTGTTTTTT
TRBD1,once,TRBV19,TRBJ1-5,CASSTGTGSNQPQHF,TGTGCCAGTAGTACGGGGACAGGGAGCAATCAGCCCCAGCATTTT
TRBD2,.,TRBV19,TRBJ2-7,CASRETSGSFYEQYF,TGTGCCAGTAGAGAGACTAGCGGGAGTTTCTACGAGCAGTACTTC
TRBD1,.,TRBV19,TRBJ1-5,CASSMDRARNQPQHF,TGTGCCAGTAGTATGGACAGGGCCCGCAATCAGCCCCAGCATTTT
.,.,TRBV11-1,TRBJ1-1,CASSLTAMNTEAFF,TGTGCCAGCAGCTTAACAGCTATGAACACTGAAGCTTTCTTT
TRBD2,.,TRBV9,TRBJ2-7,CASSVGALAGLREQYF,TGTGCCAGCAGCGTAGGAGCGCTAGCGGGGCTCCGAGAGCAGTACTTC
TRBD1,.,TRBV6-5,TRBJ2-7,CASSGQGTIDEQYF,TGTGCCAGCAGCGGACAGGGGACTATCGACGAGCAGTACTTC
TRBD1,.,TRBV25-1,TRBJ2-5,CASSEPHTGGGETQYF,TGTGCCAGCAGTGAACCCCATACAGGGGGAGGAGAGACCCAGTACTTC
.,.,TRBV4-3,TRBJ1-3,CASSGNREIGNTIYF,TGCGCCAGCAGCGGGAACAGGGAAATTGGAAACACCATATATTTT
.,.,TRBV7-2,TRBJ2-7,CASSLVSSAYEQYF,TGTGCCAGCAGCTTAGTTAGTTCGGCCTACGAGCAGTACTTC
.,.,TRBV5-1,TRBJ1-2,CASSLSGANYGYTF,TGCGCCAGCAGCTTGTCGGGAGCTAACTATGGCTACACCTTC
.,.,TRBV30,TRBJ1-1,CAWRGAPTNTEAFF,TGTGCCTGGAGGGGGGCCCCGACAAACACTGAAGCTTTCTTT